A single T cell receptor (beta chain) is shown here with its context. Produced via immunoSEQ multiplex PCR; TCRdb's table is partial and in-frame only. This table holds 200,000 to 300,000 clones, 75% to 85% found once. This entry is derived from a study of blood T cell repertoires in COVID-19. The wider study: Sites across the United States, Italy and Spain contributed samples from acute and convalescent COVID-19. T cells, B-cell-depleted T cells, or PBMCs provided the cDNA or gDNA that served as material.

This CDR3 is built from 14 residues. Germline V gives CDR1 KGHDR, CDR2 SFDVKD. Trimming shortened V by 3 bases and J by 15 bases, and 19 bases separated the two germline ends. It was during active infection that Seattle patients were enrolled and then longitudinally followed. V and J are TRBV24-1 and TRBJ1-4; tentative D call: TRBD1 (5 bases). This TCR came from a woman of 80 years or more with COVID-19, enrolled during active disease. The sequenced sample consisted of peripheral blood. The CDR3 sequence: CATSDPRTTRGVFF. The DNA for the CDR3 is TGTGCCACCAGTGATCCGAGGACGACCCGGGGGGTGTTTTTT.